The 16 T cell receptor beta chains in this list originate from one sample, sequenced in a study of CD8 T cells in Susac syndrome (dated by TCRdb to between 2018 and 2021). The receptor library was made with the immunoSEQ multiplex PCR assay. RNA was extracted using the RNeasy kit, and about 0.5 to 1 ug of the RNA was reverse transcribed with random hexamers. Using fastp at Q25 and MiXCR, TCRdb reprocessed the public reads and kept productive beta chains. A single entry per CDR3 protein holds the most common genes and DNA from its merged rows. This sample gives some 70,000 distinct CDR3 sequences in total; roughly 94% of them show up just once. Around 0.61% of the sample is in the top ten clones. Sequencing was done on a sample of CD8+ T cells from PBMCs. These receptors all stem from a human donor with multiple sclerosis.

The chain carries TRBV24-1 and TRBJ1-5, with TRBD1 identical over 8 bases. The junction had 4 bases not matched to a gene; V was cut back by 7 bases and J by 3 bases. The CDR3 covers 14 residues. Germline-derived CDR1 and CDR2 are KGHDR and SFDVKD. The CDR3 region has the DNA TGTGCCACCAGGGGACAGGAGCTCAATCAGCCCCAGCATTTT. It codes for CATRGQELNQPQHF.

Written as DNA, the CDR3 is TGTGCCAGCAGCTTAGGGACCGGGACTAAGGATACGCAGTATTTT. This sequence encodes CASSLGTGTKDTQYF. The V call is TRBV7-8, the J call TRBJ2-3, with 7 bases lining up with TRBD2. The J segment lost 6 bases and the V segment lost 1 base, leaving 7 bases of the junction unmatched. The CDR3 consists of 15 residues. Germline CDR1 and CDR2: SGHVS and FQNEAQ.

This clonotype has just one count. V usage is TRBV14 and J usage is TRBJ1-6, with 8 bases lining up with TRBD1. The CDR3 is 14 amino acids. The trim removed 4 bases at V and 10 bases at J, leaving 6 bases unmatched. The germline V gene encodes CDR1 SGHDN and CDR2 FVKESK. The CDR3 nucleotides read TGTGCCAGCAGCCCTGACAGGGGAGGGTCACCCCTCCACTTT. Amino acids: CASSPDRGGSPLHF.

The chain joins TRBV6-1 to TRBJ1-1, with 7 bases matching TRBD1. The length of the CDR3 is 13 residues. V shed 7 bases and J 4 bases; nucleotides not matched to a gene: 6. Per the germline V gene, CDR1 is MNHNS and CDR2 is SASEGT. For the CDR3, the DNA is TGTGCCAGCATCGAAGACAGGGCCACTGAAGCTTTCTTT. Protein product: CASIEDRATEAFF.

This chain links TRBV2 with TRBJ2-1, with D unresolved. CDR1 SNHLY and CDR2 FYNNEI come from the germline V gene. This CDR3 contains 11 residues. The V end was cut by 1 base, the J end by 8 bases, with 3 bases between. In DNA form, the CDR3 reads TGTGCCAGCAGTGAAGTCTATGAGCAGTTCTTC. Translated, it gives CASSEVYEQFF.

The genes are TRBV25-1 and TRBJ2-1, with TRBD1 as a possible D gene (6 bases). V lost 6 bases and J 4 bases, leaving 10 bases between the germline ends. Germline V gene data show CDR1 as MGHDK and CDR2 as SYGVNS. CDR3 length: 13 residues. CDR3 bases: TGTGCCAGCAGGGGGGCGCAGTACAATGAGCAGTTCTTC. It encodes CASRGAQYNEQFF.

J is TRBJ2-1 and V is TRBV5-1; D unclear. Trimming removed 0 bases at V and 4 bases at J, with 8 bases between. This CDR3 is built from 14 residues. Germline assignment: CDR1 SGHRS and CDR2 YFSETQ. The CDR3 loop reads CASSLVPEYNEQFF. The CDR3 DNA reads TGCGCCAGCAGCTTGGTGCCAGAGTACAATGAGCAGTTCTTC.

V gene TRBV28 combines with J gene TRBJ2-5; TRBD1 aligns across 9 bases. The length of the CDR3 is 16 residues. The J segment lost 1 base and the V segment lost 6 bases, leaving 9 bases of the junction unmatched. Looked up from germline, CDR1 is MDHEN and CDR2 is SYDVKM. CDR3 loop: CASSLVGTGFQETQYF. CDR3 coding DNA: TGTGCCAGCAGCCTTGTCGGGACAGGGTTCCAAGAGACCCAGTACTTC.

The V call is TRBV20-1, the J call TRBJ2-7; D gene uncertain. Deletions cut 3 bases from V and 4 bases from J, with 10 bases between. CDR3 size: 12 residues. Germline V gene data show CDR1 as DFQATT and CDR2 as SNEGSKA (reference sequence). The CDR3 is CSARDPVYEQYF. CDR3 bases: TGCAGTGCTAGGGACCCGGTTTACGAGCAGTACTTC.

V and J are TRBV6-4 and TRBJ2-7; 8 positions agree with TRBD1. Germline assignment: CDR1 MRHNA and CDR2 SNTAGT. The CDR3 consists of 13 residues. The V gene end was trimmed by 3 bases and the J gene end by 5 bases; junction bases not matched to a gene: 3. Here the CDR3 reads CASSETGEHEQYF. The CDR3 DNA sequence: TGTGCCAGCAGTGAGACAGGGGAACACGAGCAGTACTTC.

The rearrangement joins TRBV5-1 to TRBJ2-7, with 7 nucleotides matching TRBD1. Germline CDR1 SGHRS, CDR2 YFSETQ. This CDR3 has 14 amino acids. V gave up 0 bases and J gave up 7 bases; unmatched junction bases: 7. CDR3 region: CASSLDATGNEQYF. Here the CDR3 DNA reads TGCGCCAGCAGCTTGGATGCGACAGGGAATGAGCAGTACTTC.

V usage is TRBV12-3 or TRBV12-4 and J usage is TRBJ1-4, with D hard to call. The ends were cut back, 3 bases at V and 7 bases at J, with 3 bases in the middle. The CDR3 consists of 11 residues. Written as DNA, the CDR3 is TGTGCCAGCAGTTTCAGTGAAAAACTGTTTTTT. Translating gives CASSFSEKLFF.

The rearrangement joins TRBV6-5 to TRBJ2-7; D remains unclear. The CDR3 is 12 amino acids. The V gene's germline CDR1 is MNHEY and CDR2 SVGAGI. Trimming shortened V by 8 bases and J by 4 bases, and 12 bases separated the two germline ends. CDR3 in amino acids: CASQTIGYEQYF. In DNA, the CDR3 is TGTGCCAGCCAAACAATTGGGTACGAGCAGTACTTC.

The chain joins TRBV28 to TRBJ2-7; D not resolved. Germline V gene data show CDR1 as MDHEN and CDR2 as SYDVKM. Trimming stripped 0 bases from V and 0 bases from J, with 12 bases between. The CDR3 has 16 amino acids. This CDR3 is CASSLWSSTVSYEQYF. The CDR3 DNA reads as TGTGCCAGCAGTTTATGGTCCAGCACCGTCTCCTACGAGCAGTACTTC.

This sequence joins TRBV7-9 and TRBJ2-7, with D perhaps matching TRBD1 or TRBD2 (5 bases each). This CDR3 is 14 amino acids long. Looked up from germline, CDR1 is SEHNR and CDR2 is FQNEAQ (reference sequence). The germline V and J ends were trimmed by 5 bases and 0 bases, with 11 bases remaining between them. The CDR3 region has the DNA TGTGCCAGCAGCGACCCGGGGACCTCCTACGAGCAGTACTTC. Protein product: CASSDPGTSYEQYF.

The CDR3 DNA follows: TGTGCCAGCAGCTTATTGGCGGCTCGTGGCTACACCTTC. It codes for CASSLLAARGYTF. The chain uses TRBV7-9 and TRBJ1-2; D is ambiguous. Germline V lookup: CDR1 SEHNR, CDR2 FQNEAQ (reference sequence). Trimming cost V 2 bases and J 7 bases, with 11 bases left between them. The length of the CDR3 is 13 residues.